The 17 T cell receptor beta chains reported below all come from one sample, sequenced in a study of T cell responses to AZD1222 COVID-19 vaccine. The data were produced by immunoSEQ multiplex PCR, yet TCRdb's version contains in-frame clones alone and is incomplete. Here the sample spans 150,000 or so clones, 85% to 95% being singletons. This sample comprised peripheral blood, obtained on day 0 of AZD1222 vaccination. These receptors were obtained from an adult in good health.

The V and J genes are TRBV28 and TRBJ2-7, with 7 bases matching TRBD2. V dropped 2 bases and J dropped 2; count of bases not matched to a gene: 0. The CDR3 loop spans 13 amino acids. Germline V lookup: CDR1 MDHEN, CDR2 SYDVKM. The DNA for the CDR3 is TGTGCCAGCAGTTTAGCGGGGGCCTACGAGCAGTACTTC. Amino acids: CASSLAGAYEQYF.

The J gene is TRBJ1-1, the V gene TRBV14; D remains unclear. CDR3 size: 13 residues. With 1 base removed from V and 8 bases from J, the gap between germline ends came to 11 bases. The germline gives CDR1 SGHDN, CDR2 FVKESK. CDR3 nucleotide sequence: TGTGCCAGCAGCCAAGTAGGTGTCTCAGAAGCTTTCTTT. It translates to CASSQVGVSEAFF.

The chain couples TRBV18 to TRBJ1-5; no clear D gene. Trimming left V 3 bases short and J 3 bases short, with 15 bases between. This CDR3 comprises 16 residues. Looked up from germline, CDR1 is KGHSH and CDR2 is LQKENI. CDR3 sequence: CASSPRPPGINQPQHF. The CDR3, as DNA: TGTGCCAGCTCACCTAGGCCCCCCGGAATCAATCAGCCCCAGCATTTT.

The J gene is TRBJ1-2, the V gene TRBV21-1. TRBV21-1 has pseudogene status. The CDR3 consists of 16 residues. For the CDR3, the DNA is TGTGCCAGCAGCAAAGAAAGGGACCGGGGTAACTATGGCTACACCTTC. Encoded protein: CASSKERDRGNYGYTF.

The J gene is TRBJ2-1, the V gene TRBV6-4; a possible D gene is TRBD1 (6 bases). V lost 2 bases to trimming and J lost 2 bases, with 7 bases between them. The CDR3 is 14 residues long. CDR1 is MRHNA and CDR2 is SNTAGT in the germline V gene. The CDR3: CASSDGGAYNEQFF. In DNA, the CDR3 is TGTGCCAGCAGTGACGGGGGCGCCTACAATGAGCAGTTCTTC.

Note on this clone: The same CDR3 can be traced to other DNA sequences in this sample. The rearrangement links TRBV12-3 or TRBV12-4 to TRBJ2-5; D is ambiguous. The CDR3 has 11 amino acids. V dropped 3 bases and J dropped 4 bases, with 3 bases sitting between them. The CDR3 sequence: CASSLGETQYF. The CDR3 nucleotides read TGTGCCAGCAGTTTGGGAGAGACCCAGTACTTC.

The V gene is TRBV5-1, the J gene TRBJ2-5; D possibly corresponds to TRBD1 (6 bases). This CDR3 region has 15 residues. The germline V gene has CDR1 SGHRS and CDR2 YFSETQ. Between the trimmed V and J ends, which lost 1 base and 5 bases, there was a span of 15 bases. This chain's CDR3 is CASSLNRAGTETQYF. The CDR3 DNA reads TGCGCCAGCAGCTTGAACAGGGCTGGTACGGAGACCCAGTACTTC.

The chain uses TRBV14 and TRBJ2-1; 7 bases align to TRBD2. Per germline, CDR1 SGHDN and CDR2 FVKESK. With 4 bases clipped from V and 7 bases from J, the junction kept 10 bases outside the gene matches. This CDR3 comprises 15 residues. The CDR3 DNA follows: TGTGCCAGCAGCCCCCGGGACGGGACTACAAATGAGCAGTTCTTC. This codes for CASSPRDGTTNEQFF.

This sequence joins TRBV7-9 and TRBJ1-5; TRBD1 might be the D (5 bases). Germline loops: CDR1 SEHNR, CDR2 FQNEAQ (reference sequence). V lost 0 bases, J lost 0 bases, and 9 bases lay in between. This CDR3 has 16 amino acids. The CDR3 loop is CASSLAGAYSNQPQHF. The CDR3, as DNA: TGTGCCAGCAGCTTAGCAGGGGCTTATAGCAATCAGCCCCAGCATTTT.

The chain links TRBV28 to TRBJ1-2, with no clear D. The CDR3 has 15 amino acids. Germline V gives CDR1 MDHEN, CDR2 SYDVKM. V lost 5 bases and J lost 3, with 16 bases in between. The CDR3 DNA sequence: TGTGCCAGCAGTCCCCTCCGGGAGGAAGACTATGGCTACACCTTC. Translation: CASSPLREEDYGYTF.

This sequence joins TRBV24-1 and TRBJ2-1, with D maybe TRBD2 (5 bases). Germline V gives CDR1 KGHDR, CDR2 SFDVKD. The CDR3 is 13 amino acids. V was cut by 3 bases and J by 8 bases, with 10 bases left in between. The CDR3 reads CATSDPGIYEQFF. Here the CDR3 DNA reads TGTGCCACCAGTGATCCCGGGATTTATGAGCAGTTCTTC.

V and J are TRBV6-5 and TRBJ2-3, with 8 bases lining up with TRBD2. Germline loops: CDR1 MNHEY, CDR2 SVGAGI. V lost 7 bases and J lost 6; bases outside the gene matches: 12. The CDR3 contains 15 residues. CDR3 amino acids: CASTPAGGAGDTQYF. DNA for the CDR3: TGTGCCAGCACCCCCGCGGGGGGTGCCGGGGATACGCAGTATTTT.

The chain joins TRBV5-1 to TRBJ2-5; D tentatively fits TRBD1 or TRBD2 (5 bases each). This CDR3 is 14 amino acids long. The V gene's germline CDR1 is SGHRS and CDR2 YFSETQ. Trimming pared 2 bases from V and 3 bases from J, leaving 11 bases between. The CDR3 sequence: CASSFGGSKETQYF. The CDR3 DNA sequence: TGCGCCAGCAGCTTTGGGGGATCGAAAGAGACCCAGTACTTC.

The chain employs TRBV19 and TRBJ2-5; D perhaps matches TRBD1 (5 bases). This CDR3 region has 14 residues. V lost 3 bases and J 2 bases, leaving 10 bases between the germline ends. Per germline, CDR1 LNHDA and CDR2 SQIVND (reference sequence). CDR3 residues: CASSMGLPQETQYF. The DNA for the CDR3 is TGTGCCAGTAGTATGGGGCTACCGCAAGAGACCCAGTACTTC. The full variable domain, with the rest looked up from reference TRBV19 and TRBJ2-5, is DGGITQSPKYLFRKEGQNVTLSCEQNLNHDAMYWYRQDPGQGLRLIYYSQIVNDFQKGDIAEGYSVSREKKESFPLTVTSAQKNPTAFYLCASSMGLPQETQYFGPGTRLLVL.

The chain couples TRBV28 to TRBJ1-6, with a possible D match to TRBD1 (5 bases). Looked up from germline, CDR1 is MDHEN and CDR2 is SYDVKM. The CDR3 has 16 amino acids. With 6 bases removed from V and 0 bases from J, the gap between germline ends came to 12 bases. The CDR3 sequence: CASSDGGSSYNSPLHF. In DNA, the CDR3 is TGTGCCAGCAGCGACGGGGGAAGCTCCTATAATTCACCCCTCCACTTT.

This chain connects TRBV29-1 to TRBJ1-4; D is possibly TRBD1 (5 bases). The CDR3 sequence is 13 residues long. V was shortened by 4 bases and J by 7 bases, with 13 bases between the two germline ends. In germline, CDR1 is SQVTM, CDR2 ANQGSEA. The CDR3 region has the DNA TGCAGCGTTGGAGCTGGGAGGGGTGAAAAACTGTTTTTT. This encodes CSVGAGRGEKLFF. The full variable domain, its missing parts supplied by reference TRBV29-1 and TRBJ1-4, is SAVISQKPSRDICQRGTSLTIQCQVDSQVTMMFWYRQQPGQSLTLIATANQGSEATYESGFVIDKFPISRPNLTFSTLTVSNMSPEDSSIYLCSVGAGRGEKLFFGSGTQLSVL.

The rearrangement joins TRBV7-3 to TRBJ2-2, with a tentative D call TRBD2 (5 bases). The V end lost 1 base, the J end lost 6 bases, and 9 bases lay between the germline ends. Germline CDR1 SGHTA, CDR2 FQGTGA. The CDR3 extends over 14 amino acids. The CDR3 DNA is TGTGCCAGCAGCTTAAAGCCCGGGGCCGGGGAGCTGTTTTTT. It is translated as CASSLKPGAGELFF.